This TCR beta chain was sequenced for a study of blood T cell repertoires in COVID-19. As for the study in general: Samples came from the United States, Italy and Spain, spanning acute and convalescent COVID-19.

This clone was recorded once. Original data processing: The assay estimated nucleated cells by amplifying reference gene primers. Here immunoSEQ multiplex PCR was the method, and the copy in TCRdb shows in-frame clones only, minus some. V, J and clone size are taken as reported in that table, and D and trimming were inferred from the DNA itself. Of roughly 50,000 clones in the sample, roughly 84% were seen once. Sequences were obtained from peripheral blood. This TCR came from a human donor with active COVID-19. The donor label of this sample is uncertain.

CDR3 in amino acids: CASSPLEQPSTGYTF. The CDR3 region has the DNA TGTGCCAGCAGCCCCTTGGAACAGCCCTCAACCGGCTACACCTTC. The V and J genes are TRBV16 and TRBJ1-2; D is unclear. The length of the CDR3 is 15 residues. Between the trimmed V and J ends, which lost 4 bases and 8 bases, there was a span of 20 bases. The germline V gene has CDR1 KGHSY and CDR2 FQNENV.